This TCR beta chain was documented in a study of cytomegalovirus exposure and HLA in healthy donors. Overall study results and limits: Accurate HLA-A and HLA-B prediction from TCR beta sequences was reported for most subjects. Common viral pathogens were later found to be apparently linked to several of the most significant clusters. Some segments of the V type, notably TRBV6-2 and TRBV6-3, were excluded as indistinguishable.

The PCR employed 60 Vbeta primers together with 13 Jbeta primers. Generated by immunoSEQ multiplex PCR, the TCRdb table keeps only in-frame clones and is missing some. The data show just over 200,000 clones, 79% seen once. V shed 4 bases, J shed 3 bases, and the junction held 2 bases outside the gene matches. The CDR3 covers 15 residues. Per germline, CDR1 SGHRS and CDR2 YFSETQ. With respect to this clone: Its antigen is as yet unknown.

The receptor was derived from a man in his fifties or sixties in good health and CMV-seronegative. Sequenced material: PBMCs. The V and J genes are TRBV5-1 and TRBJ2-2; 11 bases are shared with TRBD2. CDR3 bases: TGCGCCAGCAGCGTAGCGGGAGGGCACACCGGGGAGCTGTTTTTT. Translated, it gives CASSVAGGHTGELFF.